The 23 T cell receptor beta chains reported below all come from one sample, sequenced in a study of early T cells in non-severe SARS-CoV-2 infection. TCRdb called the 5' RACE reads again in MiXCR, with one record for every CDR3 protein. Of 33,000 or so distinct CDR3 sequences in the sample, 5% to 6% were seen once. The sample consisted of whole blood. The origin of the receptors is an adult who was a healthcare worker with PCR-confirmed SARS-CoV-2 infection or an uninfected control (not recorded which).

On this clonotype itself: This may arise from a read error, as a much more abundant clone is one base away. The chain is built from TRBV19 and TRBJ1-2; no clear D gene. Germline V gives CDR1 LNHDA, CDR2 SQIVND (reference sequence). V gave up 3 bases and J gave up 8 bases, with 10 bases separating them. The CDR3 length is 12 residues. The CDR3 loop reads CASSIYGGGYTF. CDR3 DNA: TGTGCCAGTAGTATCTACGGCGGAGGCTACACCTTC.

In this sample, this clonotype turned up many times. This chain links TRBV5-1 with TRBJ2-7; perhaps TRBD1 as D (6 bases). Germline lookup yields CDR1 SGHRS and CDR2 YFSETQ. This CDR3 is 14 amino acids long. Trimming removed 0 bases at V and 5 bases at J, with 12 bases between. CDR3 amino acids: CASSLGGRRDEQYF. The CDR3 DNA reads as TGCGCCAGCAGCTTGGGGGGGCGCAGGGACGAGCAGTACTTC.

This clonotype appeared many times. V usage is TRBV4-1 and J usage is TRBJ1-5; 8 nucleotides agree with TRBD1. J was trimmed by 0 bases and V by 2 bases; bases with no gene match: 3. Germline CDR1 reads MGHRA; CDR2 reads YSYEKL. The CDR3 extends over 16 amino acids. In DNA, the CDR3 is TGCGCCAGCAGCCAAATACAGGGGGGTAGCAATCAGCCCCAGCATTTT. Protein product: CASSQIQGGSNQPQHF.

The table lists this clonotype with many counts. The chain is built from TRBV5-1 and TRBJ2-5, with D unresolved. Germline V gene data show CDR1 as SGHRS and CDR2 as YFSETQ. V was shortened by 1 base and J by 0 bases, with 7 bases between the two germline ends. The CDR3 is made up of 14 amino acids. CDR3 sequence reads: CASSLSSYQETQYF. In DNA form, the CDR3 reads TGCGCCAGCAGCTTGTCTTCGTACCAAGAGACCCAGTACTTC.

This clonotype was detected ten times or more. This rearrangement joins TRBV7-9 to TRBJ1-1, with D perhaps TRBD1 (6 bases). Looked up from germline, CDR1 is SEHNR and CDR2 is FQNEAQ (reference sequence). The CDR3 extends over 16 amino acids. Trimming cost V 3 bases and J 0 bases, with 14 bases left between them. The CDR3, as DNA: TGTGCCAGCAGCTTTTCCCCCTGGACAGTGAACACTGAAGCTTTCTTT. Translating it yields CASSFSPWTVNTEAFF.

This clonotype was recorded at least ten times. J is TRBJ2-3 and V is TRBV2; 10 positions match TRBD2. The V gene end was trimmed by 6 bases and the J gene end by 4 bases; junction bases not matched to a gene: 4. Germline V lookup: CDR1 SNHLY, CDR2 FYNNEI. The CDR3 sequence is 14 residues long. The CDR3 spells CASRQRGGADTQYF. CDR3 nucleotides: TGTGCCAGCAGGCAGCGGGGGGGCGCAGATACGCAGTATTTT.

Ten or more counts support this clonotype. The chain combines TRBV7-9 with TRBJ1-4; D uncertain. Germline CDR1 reads SEHNR; CDR2 reads FQNEAQ (reference sequence). Between the trimmed V and J ends, which lost 0 bases and 7 bases, there was a span of 15 bases. The CDR3 runs to 16 residues. The CDR3 sequence is CASSLALRTVSEKLFF. Written as DNA, the CDR3 is TGTGCCAGCAGCTTAGCGCTACGGACCGTGAGTGAAAAACTGTTTTTT.

At least ten counts were recorded for this clonotype. The chain combines TRBV7-6 with TRBJ1-5; 9 positions match TRBD1. V was clipped by 1 base and J by 9 bases; unmatched bases: 4. The length of the CDR3 is 14 residues. Germline CDR1 and CDR2: SGHVS and FNYEAQ. CDR3 sequence reads: CASSLEGQGWPQHF. CDR3 coding DNA: TGTGCCAGCAGCTTAGAGGGACAGGGCTGGCCCCAGCATTTT.

This clonotype was observed many times. The chain has TRBV6-2 or TRBV6-3 and TRBJ1-1; D call uncertain. This CDR3 is 13 amino acids long. The germline CDR1 and CDR2 sequences are MNHEY and SVGEGT. V shed 7 bases and J shed 4 bases, with 13 bases lying between them. CDR3 amino acids: CASTWSGGTEAFF. Written as DNA, the CDR3 is TGTGCCAGCACCTGGTCGGGTGGCACTGAAGCTTTCTTT.

This clonotype has at least ten counts. The rearrangement uses TRBV20-1 and TRBJ2-1, with a tentative D call TRBD2 (6 bases). Germline values: CDR1 DFQATT, CDR2 SNEGSKA (reference sequence). This CDR3 is 13 amino acids long. V gave up 3 bases and J gave up 10 bases, with 16 bases separating them. The CDR3 sequence: CSARGPSVLEQFF. The DNA for the CDR3 is TGCAGTGCTAGGGGGCCTAGCGTACTGGAGCAGTTCTTC.

This clonotype was seen many times. V usage is TRBV5-4 and J usage is TRBJ2-5; D gene uncertain. The germline V and J ends were trimmed by 3 bases and 6 bases, with 12 bases remaining between them. The germline V gene encodes CDR1 SGHNT and CDR2 YYREEE (reference sequence). The length of the CDR3 is 13 residues. CDR3 sequence (DNA): TGTGCCAGCAGCTGGCTCAATGGGCAGACCCAGTACTTC. Translating it yields CASSWLNGQTQYF.

This clonotype appeared many times. The chain carries TRBV12-3 or TRBV12-4 and TRBJ2-1; either TRBD1 or TRBD2 may fit D (7 bases each). Trimming cost V 6 bases and J 8 bases, with 17 bases left between them. The CDR3 sequence is 14 residues long. CDR3 in DNA: TGTGCCAGCAGCAGGGGGGCGGGAGTGTATGAGCAGTTCTTC. Its protein product is CASSRGAGVYEQFF.

Only a few counts were recorded for this clonotype. One end of the junction is discordant with germline, which a read error may explain. This sequence joins TRBV10-3 and TRBJ2-5; no definite D call. This CDR3 has 14 residues. The germline CDR1 and CDR2 sequences are ENHRY and SYGVKD. The CDR3 loop reads CAIGDIPQQETQYF. CDR3 nucleotides: TGTGCCATCGGTGACATTCCCCAACAAGAGACCCAGTACTTC.

This clonotype was detected many times. The rearrangement joins TRBV28 to TRBJ2-7, with TRBD1 identical over 9 bases. The junction had 9 bases not matched to a gene; V was cut back by 7 bases and J by 2 bases. The CDR3 loop spans 15 amino acids. CDR1 is MDHEN and CDR2 is SYDVKM in the germline V gene. The CDR3 loop is CASKNPGQGPYEQYF. The CDR3 coding sequence is TGTGCCAGCAAAAACCCGGGACAGGGACCCTACGAGCAGTACTTC.

In its sample, this clonotype was seen many times. The chain employs TRBV19 and TRBJ1-5, with a weak D call TRBD1 (5 bases). The CDR3 totals 14 residues. Germline CDR1 reads LNHDA; CDR2 reads SQIVND (reference sequence). V was pared by 7 bases and J by 4 bases, with 14 bases between. The chain's CDR3 is CASMGRGRNQPQHF. The CDR3 DNA reads TGTGCCAGTATGGGCCGGGGGAGGAATCAGCCCCAGCATTTT.

Regarding this clonotype: A much larger clonotype is one base distant, so this may be a read error. This rearrangement joins TRBV20-1 to TRBJ1-2, with no clear D. CDR1 and CDR2 (germline): DFQATT, SNEGSKA (reference sequence). The CDR3 covers 11 residues. The CDR3 loop is CSASTAYGHTF. DNA of the CDR3: TGCAGTGCTAGTACGGCCTATGGCCACACCTTC.

This clonotype was detected many times. The V and J genes are TRBV20-1 and TRBJ2-1; tentative D call: TRBD2 (6 bases). Germline V gene sequence: CDR1 DFQATT, CDR2 SNEGSKA (reference sequence). The CDR3 runs to 13 residues. V lost 1 base to trimming and J lost 6 bases, with 10 bases between them. The CDR3 region has the DNA TGCAGTGCTAGAGTGGACTATCCCAATGAGCAGTTCTTC. It yields the protein CSARVDYPNEQFF.

This clonotype was detected many times. The chain uses TRBV6-5 and TRBJ2-7; TRBD1 agrees at 8 bases. The ends lost 6 bases at V and 4 bases at J; junction bases unmatched: 11. The CDR3 runs 15 residues. Germline values: CDR1 MNHEY, CDR2 SVGAGI. The CDR3 DNA sequence: TGTGCCAGCAGCCCACCGGGACAGGTCGGGTACGAGCAGTACTTC. It translates to CASSPPGQVGYEQYF.

The sample holds many counts of this clonotype. The chain uses TRBV28 and TRBJ2-3; D unclear. Trimming shortened V by 10 bases and J by 3 bases, and 8 bases separated the two germline ends. CDR3 size: 11 residues. Germline V gene sequence: CDR1 MDHEN, CDR2 SYDVKM. The CDR3 nucleotides read TGTGCCACCCTAGGGACAGATACGCAGTATTTT. It is translated as CATLGTDTQYF.

In this sample, this clonotype turned up many times. V gene TRBV12-3 or TRBV12-4 combines with J gene TRBJ2-1; 7 bases line up with TRBD2. V trimming: 3 bases; J trimming: 6 bases; junction bases outside the gene matches: 8. The CDR3 covers 15 residues. The CDR3 is CASSFGGAGPNEQFF. The DNA of the CDR3 is TGTGCCAGCAGTTTCGGGGGAGCGGGACCCAATGAGCAGTTCTTC.

At least ten counts were recorded for this clonotype. V is TRBV19 and J is TRBJ1-5, with TRBD1 matching over 10 bases. J was trimmed by 6 bases and V by 11 bases; bases with no gene match: 10. Germline V lookup: CDR1 LNHDA, CDR2 SQIVND (reference sequence). The CDR3 consists of 14 residues. The chain's CDR3 is CAVSGQGNSQPQHF. For the CDR3, the DNA is TGTGCCGTTTCGGGACAGGGGAATAGTCAGCCCCAGCATTTT.

In its sample, this clonotype was seen many times. V and J are TRBV30 and TRBJ2-2; D is possibly TRBD2 (6 bases). V lost 6 bases and J 4 bases, leaving 21 bases between the germline ends. CDR3 length: 16 amino acids. Germline V gene sequence: CDR1 GTSNPN, CDR2 SVGIG (reference sequence). The CDR3 loop reads CACPGRGGNTTGELFF. The CDR3 DNA sequence: TGTGCCTGCCCAGGACGGGGCGGGAACACCACCGGGGAGCTGTTTTTT. Full variable domain (remainder filled in from reference TRBV30 and TRBJ2-2): SQTIHQWPATLVQPVGSPLSLECTVEGTSNPNLYWYRQAAGRGLQLLFYSVGIGQISSEVPQNLSASRPQDRQFILSSKKLLLSDSGFYLCACPGRGGNTTGELFFGEGSRLTVL.

This clonotype turned up a few times. This rearrangement joins TRBV7-2 to TRBJ2-7, with D unresolved. The germline gives CDR1 SGHTA, CDR2 FQGNSA. There are 14 residues in the CDR3. The V end lost 1 base, the J end lost 7 bases, and 14 bases lay between the germline ends. CDR3 residues: CASSLGLGPREQYF. Written as DNA, the CDR3 is TGTGCCAGCAGCTTAGGCCTCGGCCCCCGTGAGCAGTACTTC. The full variable domain, its missing parts supplied by reference TRBV7-2 and TRBJ2-7, is GAGVSQSPSNKVTEKGKDVELRCDPISGHTALYWYRQSLGQGLEFLIYFQGNSAPDKSGLPSDRFSAERTGGSVSTLTIQRTQQEDSAVYLCASSLGLGPREQYFGPGTRLTVT.